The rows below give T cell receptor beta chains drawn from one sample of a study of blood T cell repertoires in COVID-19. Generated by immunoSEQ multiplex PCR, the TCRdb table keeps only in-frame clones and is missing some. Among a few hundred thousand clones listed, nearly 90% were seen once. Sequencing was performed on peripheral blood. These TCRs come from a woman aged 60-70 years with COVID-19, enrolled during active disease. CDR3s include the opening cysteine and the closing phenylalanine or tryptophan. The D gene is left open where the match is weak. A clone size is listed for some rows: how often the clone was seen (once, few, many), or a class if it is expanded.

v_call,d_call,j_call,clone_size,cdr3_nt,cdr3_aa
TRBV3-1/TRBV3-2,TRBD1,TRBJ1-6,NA,TGTGCCAGCAGCCAACGCGGGGACAGGGGGCGTTCACCCCTCCACTTT,CASSQRGDRGRSPLHF
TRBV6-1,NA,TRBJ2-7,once,TGTGCCAGCAGTGAAACCAGGGTAATCCCCTACGAGCAGTACTTC,CASSETRVIPYEQYF
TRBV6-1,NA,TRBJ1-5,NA,TGTGCCAGCAGTGAAGTGAACAGGGGCAATCAGCCCCAGCATTTT,CASSEVNRGNQPQHF
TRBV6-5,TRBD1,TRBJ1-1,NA,TGTGCCAGCAGGGAGACAGGGGCCACTGAAGCTTTCTTT,CASRETGATEAFF
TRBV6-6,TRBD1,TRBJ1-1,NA,TGTGCCAGCAGTCGATCAGGGGGCACTGAAGCTTTCTTT,CASSRSGGTEAFF
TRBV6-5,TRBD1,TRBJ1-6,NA,TGTGCCAGCACCCTGGGGGGACAGCTCAATTCACCCCTCCACTTT,CASTLGGQLNSPLHF
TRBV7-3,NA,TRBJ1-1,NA,TGTGCCAGCAGCCGGGTACCGGGAACTGAAGCTTTCTTT,CASSRVPGTEAFF
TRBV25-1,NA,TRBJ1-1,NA,TGTGCCAGCAGTGAAGGGAGAGGGAGGGGGAAGAACACTGAAGCTTTCTTT,CASSEGRGRGKNTEAFF
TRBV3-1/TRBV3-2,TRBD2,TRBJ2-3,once,TGTGCCAGCAGCCAAGATAGGAGCGGGGGCCGGGATACGCAGTATTTT,CASSQDRSGGRDTQYF
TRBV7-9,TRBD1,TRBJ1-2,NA,TGTGCCAGCAGCTTAACAGGGGGCTCGAATGGCTACACCTTC,CASSLTGGSNGYTF
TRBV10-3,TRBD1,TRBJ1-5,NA,TGTGCCGCAGGAACAGGGGTGTTCGGGAGTCAGCCCCAGCATTTT,CAAGTGVFGSQPQHF
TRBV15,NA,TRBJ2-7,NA,TGTGCCACCAGCGGAGGCGGTCGAGGGTACGAGCAGTACTTC,CATSGGGRGYEQYF
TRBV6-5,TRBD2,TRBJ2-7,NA,TGTGCCAGCAGTTACTCGAAACTAGCGGACGAGCAGTACTTC,CASSYSKLADEQYF
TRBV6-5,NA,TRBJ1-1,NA,TGTGCCAGCAGACCTGACGGAGTGAACACTGAAGCTTTCTTT,CASRPDGVNTEAFF
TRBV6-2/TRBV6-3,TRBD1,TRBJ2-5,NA,TGTGCCAGCAGTCCCCCGGGACAGCTAGAGACCCAGTACTTC,CASSPPGQLETQYF
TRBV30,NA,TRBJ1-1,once,TGTGCCTGGAGTGACCGGAGCGGGACTGAAGCTTTCTTT,CAWSDRSGTEAFF
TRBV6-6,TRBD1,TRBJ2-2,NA,TGTGCCAGCATCTCGGACAGGGAGAGGAACACCGGGGAGCTGTTTTTT,CASISDRERNTGELFF
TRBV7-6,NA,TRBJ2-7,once,TGTGCCAGCAGCTTAGGCCAGGGTGGGTACGAGCAGTACTTC,CASSLGQGGYEQYF
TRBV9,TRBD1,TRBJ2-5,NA,TGTGCCAGCAGCGCCCTCAACCTACAGGGGGAAGAGACCCAGTACTTC,CASSALNLQGEETQYF
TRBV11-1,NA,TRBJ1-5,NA,TGTGCCAGCAGCTTAGGTAGCGAACAGCCCCAGCATTTT,CASSLGSEQPQHF
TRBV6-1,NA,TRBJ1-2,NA,TGTGCCAGCAGTGAATACAGAGACTATGGCTACACCTTC,CASSEYRDYGYTF
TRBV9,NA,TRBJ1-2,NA,TGTGCCAGCAGCCCCGGGGGGTTGGGGGTTACGGCTAACTATGGCTACACCTTC,CASSPGGLGVTANYGYTF
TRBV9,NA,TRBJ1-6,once,TGTGCCAGCAGCCCGGGGGGGACAAATTCACCCCTCCACTTT,CASSPGGTNSPLHF
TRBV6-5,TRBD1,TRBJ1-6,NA,TGTGCCAGCAGTTATGGGACAGGGACCTATAATTCACCCCTCCACTTT,CASSYGTGTYNSPLHF
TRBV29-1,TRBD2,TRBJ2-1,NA,TGCAGCGTCGCGGGACTAGCGGGGGAATACAATGAGCAGTTCTTC,CSVAGLAGEYNEQFF
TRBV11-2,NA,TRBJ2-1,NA,TGTGCCAGCAGCTTAGATCAGGACGGGGGGCTCGTCGGCAATGAGCAGTTCTTC,CASSLDQDGGLVGNEQFF
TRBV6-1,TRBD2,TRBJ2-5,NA,TGTGCCAGCAGTGGTTGGCTAGCGGGGGAGACGTACCAAGAGACCCAGTACTTC,CASSGWLAGETYQETQYF
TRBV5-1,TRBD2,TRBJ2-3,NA,TGCGCCAGCAGCTCGCGCGCTATAGCGGGGGGTGCGGATACGCAGTATTTT,CASSSRAIAGGADTQYF